What follows describes a single TCR beta chain. The CDR3 extends over 16 amino acids. Between the trimmed V and J ends, which lost 4 bases and 6 bases, there was a span of 19 bases. Germline V gene lookup returns CDR1 SGHNT and CDR2 YENEEA. The data were obtained in a study of preoperative IRX-2 immunotherapy in early breast cancer. Described treatment: preoperative locoregional IRX-2 cytokine immunotherapy. TCRdb's copy holds only in-frame clones and misses some; the assay was immunoSEQ multiplex PCR. The sample comprises some 30,000 clones, approximately 89% of which are singletons, and 1.5% to 2% rests with the top ten.

The source is a human donor with breast cancer. The chain links TRBV11-3 to TRBJ1-5; tentatively, D is TRBD1 (5 bases). This specimen consisted of tumor tissue, obtained after IRX-2 immunotherapy. CDR3 in amino acids: CASSSFIGGGGQPQHF. CDR3 DNA: TGTGCCAGCAGCTCCTTCATCGGGGGTGGAGGTCAGCCCCAGCATTTT.